The sequence of this T cell receptor beta chain was determined in a study of T cell repertoires in cytomegalovirus infection. At the level of the study: CMV epitopes, recently identified HLA-C-restricted and well-studied HLA-B-restricted, were used. Public TCR beta signatures provided an indication of both CMV infection and a matching HLA type. General study findings and limits: Within the response measured ex vivo, HLA-C-restricted CMV-specific TCR beta clonotypes were dominant. Cumulative frequency of public TCR beta families picked out carriers of CMV plus the relevant HLA.

TCRdb recomputed calls from the reads with MiXCR, one row per CDR3 protein. The sample consists of about a million distinct CDR3 sequences, approximately 30% of them appearing once. The CDR3 has 12 amino acids. The sample holds a few counts of this clonotype. Its specificity is unknown. The junction differs from germline at one of its ends, possibly a read error. The sample in question was cultured CD8+ T cells from PBMCs, obtained from culture after CMV antigen stimulation. V gene TRBV12-3 or TRBV12-4 combines with J gene TRBJ1-2; tentative D call: TRBD1 (5 bases). This clonotype was obtained from a human donor in good health (CMV status not recorded). Some clones in this sample may be carry-over from other donors' samples. The CDR3 sequence is CASRFGGGGYTF. The DNA for the CDR3 is TGTGCCAGCCGTTTTGGGGGTGGGGGCTACACCTTC.